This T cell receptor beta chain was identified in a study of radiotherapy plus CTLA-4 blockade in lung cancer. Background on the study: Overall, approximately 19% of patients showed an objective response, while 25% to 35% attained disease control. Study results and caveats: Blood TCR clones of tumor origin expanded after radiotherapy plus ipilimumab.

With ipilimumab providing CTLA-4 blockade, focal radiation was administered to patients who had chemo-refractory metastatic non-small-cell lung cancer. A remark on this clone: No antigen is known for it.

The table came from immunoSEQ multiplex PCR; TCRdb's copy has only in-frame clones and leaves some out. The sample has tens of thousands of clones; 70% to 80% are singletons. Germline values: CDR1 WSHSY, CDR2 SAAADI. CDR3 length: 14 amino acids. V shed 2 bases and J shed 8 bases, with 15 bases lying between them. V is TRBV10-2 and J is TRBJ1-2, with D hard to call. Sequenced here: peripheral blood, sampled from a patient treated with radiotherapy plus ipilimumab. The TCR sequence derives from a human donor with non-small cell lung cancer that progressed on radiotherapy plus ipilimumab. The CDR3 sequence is CASSERLSIGGYTF. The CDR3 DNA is TGCGCCAGCAGTGAGCGGCTTTCAATCGGCGGCTACACCTTC.